A single sample is the source of the 10 T cell receptor beta chains below, sequenced in a study of blood T cells in healthy people across ages. Primed by a sample-barcoded 5' primer and a J-beta primer mix, a second PCR proceeded for 7 to 11 cycles. TCRdb re-called the 5' RACE reads through MiXCR, storing one row per CDR3 protein. This sample carries hundreds of thousands of distinct CDR3 sequences, 25% of them seen once, and the ten largest clones take 9.4%. The sample was also reused in another study, on T cells of mothers and their children.

Sequencing was carried out using blood. Receptors were obtained from a boy aged 10-17 years in good health.

The chain has TRBV5-1 and TRBJ1-4; D is unresolved. This CDR3 region has 17 residues. CDR1 SGHRS and CDR2 YFSETQ come from the germline V gene. Trimming stripped 4 bases from V and 1 base from J, with 17 bases between. In DNA, the CDR3 is TGCGCCAGCAGCATAGGCCCTCGGAGCGTAACTAATGAAAAACTGTTTTTT. Translation: CASSIGPRSVTNEKLFF.

The V call is TRBV5-1, the J call TRBJ2-4; TRBD1 agrees at 9 bases. The CDR3 loop spans 15 amino acids. CDR1 and CDR2 (germline): SGHRS, YFSETQ. Germline trimming cut 3 bases from V and 5 bases from J; bases unmatched to any gene: 6. CDR3 coding DNA: TGCGCCAGCAGCTCTATTCGACAGGGGGAAAACATTCAGTACTTC. Protein sequence: CASSSIRQGENIQYF.

This clonotype was found once. A junction end diverges from the germline sequence, so it may reflect a read error. The chain combines TRBV15 with TRBJ1-5; D gene unclear. Germline CDR1 reads LNHNV; CDR2 reads YYDKDF (reference sequence). The CDR3 runs to 16 residues. CDR3 loop: CATSTGGGYSNQPQHF. The CDR3 nucleotides are TGTGCCACCAGCACCGGTGGAGGTTATAGCAATCAGCCCCAACATTTT.

This clonotype has just one count. This chain uses TRBV27 with TRBJ2-4; 11 bases agree with TRBD1. Germline CDR1 MNHEY, CDR2 SMNVEV (reference sequence). V lost 5 bases and J lost 5; bases outside the gene matches: 5. CDR3 size: 15 residues. The DNA of the CDR3 is TGTGCCAGCAGTCCCGAGGACAGGGGGCAAAACATTCAGTACTTC. Translated: CASSPEDRGQNIQYF.

J is TRBJ2-5 and V is TRBV7-6; 8 bases are shared with TRBD2. The germline CDR1 and CDR2 sequences are SGHVS and FNYEAQ. The length of the CDR3 is 14 residues. V lost 4 bases, J lost 7 bases, and 8 bases stayed unmatched. CDR3 region: CASSWTSPEGTQYF. CDR3 in DNA: TGTGCCAGCAGCTGGACTAGCCCGGAGGGGACCCAGTACTTC. Filled out from reference TRBV7-6 and TRBJ2-5, the complete variable domain reads GAGVSQSPRYKVTKRGQDVALRCDPISGHVSLYWYRQALGQGPEFLTYFNYEAQQDKSGLPNDRFSAERPEGSISTLTIQRTEQRDSAMYRCASSWTSPEGTQYFGPGTRLLVL.

This chain links TRBV11-2 with TRBJ2-1; a weak D match, TRBD1 (6 bases). The CDR3 extends over 12 amino acids. Germline V CDR1 and CDR2: SGHAT, FQNNGV. The V gene lost 6 bases and the J gene lost 5 bases, with 8 bases spanning the gap. The chain's CDR3 is CASRRTDNEQFF. CDR3 bases: TGTGCCAGCAGACGGACAGACAATGAGCAGTTCTTC.

The sample holds a few counts of this clonotype. The chain joins TRBV28 to TRBJ2-1, with D possibly being TRBD1 or TRBD2 (5 bases each). The germline gives CDR1 MDHEN, CDR2 SYDVKM. The CDR3 length is 13 residues. The CDR3 DNA reads TGTGCAAGCGGAGCAGCAGGGTGGAATGAGCAGTTCTTC. As protein: CASGAAGWNEQFF.

The J gene is TRBJ1-2, the V gene TRBV4-1, with no clear D. From germline, CDR1 is MGHRA and CDR2 YSYEKL. CDR3 size: 16 residues. Trimming left V 4 bases short and J 2 bases short, with 17 bases between. CDR3 bases: TGCGCCAGCAGCCCCTATTTTCCAGGCTTAAACTATGGCTACACCTTC. It codes for CASSPYFPGLNYGYTF.

This clonotype came up a few times. The CDR3 here is CASSSTDSYGYTF. In DNA form, the CDR3 reads TGTGCCAGCAGTTCGACAGATTCCTATGGCTACACCTTC. The genes are TRBV28 and TRBJ1-2; D perhaps matches TRBD1 (5 bases). This CDR3 spans 13 amino acids. Trimming stripped 4 bases from V and 4 bases from J, with 10 bases between. The V gene's germline CDR1 is MDHEN and CDR2 SYDVKM.

With respect to this clonotype: A read error may account for a junction end that differs from germline. The genes are TRBV12-3 or TRBV12-4 and TRBJ1-4; D is ambiguous. CDR3 length: 13 residues. The CDR3 DNA reads as TGTGCCAGCAGTTCCGAACTATATGAAAACCTGTTTTTT. Translation: CASSSELYENLFF.